This T cell receptor (beta chain) was captured by sequencing in a study of blood T cell repertoires in COVID-19. Generated by immunoSEQ multiplex PCR, the TCRdb table keeps only in-frame clones and is missing some. The data hold some 110,000 clones, with approximately 83% observed a single time. Germline V gives CDR1 LGHNA, CDR2 YSLEER. Trimming removed 4 bases at V and 0 bases at J, with 9 bases between. This CDR3 spans 15 amino acids. A few counts support this clone. The sample was peripheral blood. This sequence joins TRBV4-3 and TRBJ2-2, with D perhaps matching TRBD2 (5 bases). This clonotype was sampled from a woman of 80 years or more with active or convalescent COVID-19. Here the CDR3 DNA reads TGCGCCAGCAGCCTTGGACTCGCGAACACCGGGGAGCTGTTTTTT. Protein: CASSLGLANTGELFF.